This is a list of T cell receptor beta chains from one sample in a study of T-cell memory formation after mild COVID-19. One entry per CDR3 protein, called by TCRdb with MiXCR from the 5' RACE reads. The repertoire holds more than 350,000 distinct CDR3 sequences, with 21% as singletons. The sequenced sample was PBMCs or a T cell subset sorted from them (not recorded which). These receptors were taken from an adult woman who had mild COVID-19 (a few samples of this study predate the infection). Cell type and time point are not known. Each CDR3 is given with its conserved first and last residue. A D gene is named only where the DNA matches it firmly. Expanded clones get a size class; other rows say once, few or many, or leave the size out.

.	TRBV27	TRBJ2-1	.	TGTGCCAGCAGTCCGGGACCGGTAAATGAGCAGTTCTTC	CASSPGPVNEQFF
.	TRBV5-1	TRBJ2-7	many	TGCGCCAGCAGCTTGTCAGGAGGTACCTACGAGCAGTACTTC	CASSLSGGTYEQYF
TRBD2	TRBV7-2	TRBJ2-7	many	TGTGCCAGCAGCTTAGGTGCTAGCGGGATTTACGAGCAGTACTTC	CASSLGASGIYEQYF
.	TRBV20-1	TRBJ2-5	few	TGCAGTGGGTACCAAGAGACCCAGTACTTC	CSGYQETQYF
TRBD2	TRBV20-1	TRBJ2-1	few	TGCAGTGCGATTGGGACTAGCGGAAACAATGAGCAGTTCTTC	CSAIGTSGNNEQFF
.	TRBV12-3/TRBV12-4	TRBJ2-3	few	TGTGCCAGCAGTTTGGACAGCGAGATCACAGATACGCAGTATTTT	CASSLDSEITDTQYF
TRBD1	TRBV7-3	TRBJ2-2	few	TGTGCCAGCAGCTTCAGAGCAGGGGGCACCGGGGAGCTGTTTTTT	CASSFRAGGTGELFF
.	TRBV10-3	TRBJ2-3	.	TGTGCCACAAGGGACGCCGCGGATACGCAGTATTTT	CATRDAADTQYF
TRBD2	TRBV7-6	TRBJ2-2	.	TGTGCCAGCAGCTCCCTAGCGGGGGGCCCGACCCTCACCGGGGAGCTGTTTTTT	CASSSLAGGPTLTGELFF
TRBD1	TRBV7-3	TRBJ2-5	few	TGTGCCAGCAGCTCCGACAGGGCGGAGACCCAGTACTTC	CASSSDRAETQYF
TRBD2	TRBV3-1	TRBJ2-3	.	TGTGCCAGCAGCCAAGAGTTACTAGCGGGGGGATTGGATACGCAGTATTTT	CASSQELLAGGLDTQYF
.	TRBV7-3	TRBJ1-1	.	TGTGCCAGCAGCTTAAAGCCGGGATGGGGCACTGAAGCTTTCTTT	CASSLKPGWGTEAFF
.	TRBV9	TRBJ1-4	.	TGTGCCAGCAGCGTAATGGTTGGGCCTAATGAAAAACTGTTTTTT	CASSVMVGPNEKLFF
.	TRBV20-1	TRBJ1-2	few	TGCAGTGCTAGAGCCCGGGGAGGCAACTATGGCTACACCTTC	CSARARGGNYGYTF
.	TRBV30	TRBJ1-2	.	TGTGCCTGGACCCCCCGGGGCTATGGCTACACCTTC	CAWTPRGYGYTF
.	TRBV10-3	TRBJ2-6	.	TGTGCCGTCGGACAGACCCTCTCTGGGGCCAACGTCCTGACTTTC	CAVGQTLSGANVLTF
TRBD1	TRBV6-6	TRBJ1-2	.	TGTGCCAGCAGTCAAACCCTGGACAGGGCCTCCTATGGCTACACCTTC	CASSQTLDRASYGYTF
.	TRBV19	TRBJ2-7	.	TGTGCCAGTAGTATAGGAGGGAACCAGTACGAGCAGTACTTC	CASSIGGNQYEQYF
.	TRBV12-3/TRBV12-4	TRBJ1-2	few	TGTGCCAGCAGGGATGGGGGCGCAGTAGGCTACACCTTC	CASRDGGAVGYTF
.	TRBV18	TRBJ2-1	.	TGTGCCAGCTCACCCATTTCAGCGGGCGGATACAATGAGCAGTTCTTC	CASSPISAGGYNEQFF
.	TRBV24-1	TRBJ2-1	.	TGTGCCACCAGTGCCTCGACGCGATGGAGCTCCTACAATGAGCAGTTCTTC	CATSASTRWSSYNEQFF
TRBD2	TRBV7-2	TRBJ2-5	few	TGTGCCAGCAGCTTAGCGGCTAGCGGGGGGGCCGCTAAGACCCAGTACTTC	CASSLAASGGAAKTQYF
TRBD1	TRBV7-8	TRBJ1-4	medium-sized	TGTGCCAGCAGCCAAGGCGGACAGGGGAATGAAAAACTGTTTTTT	CASSQGGQGNEKLFF
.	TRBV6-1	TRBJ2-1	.	TGTGCCAGCAGAAGACCGTCGACGGGTGATGAGCAGTTCTTC	CASRRPSTGDEQFF
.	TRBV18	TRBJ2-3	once	TGTGCCAGCTCCGGACTTTCCCCAACAGATACGCAGTATTTT	CASSGLSPTDTQYF
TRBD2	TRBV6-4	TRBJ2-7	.	TGTGCCAGCAGTGGGGATGAGCGGGAGGCTTACTCCTACGAGCAGTACTTC	CASSGDEREAYSYEQYF
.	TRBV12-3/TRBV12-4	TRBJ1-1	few	TGTGCCAGCAGTTGGAGCACTGAAGCTTTCTTT	CASSWSTEAFF
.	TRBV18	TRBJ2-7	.	TGTGCCAGCTCACCTCGCATAGGAATAAACTACGAGCAGTACTTC	CASSPRIGINYEQYF
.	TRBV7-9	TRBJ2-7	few	TGTGCCAGCAGCTTAACGAACTCTTCCGCTCTCTCCTACGAGCAGTACTTC	CASSLTNSSALSYEQYF
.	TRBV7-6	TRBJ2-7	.	TGTGCCAGCAGCTTAGGGGATGGGGATGGTCTCGAGCAGTACTTC	CASSLGDGDGLEQYF
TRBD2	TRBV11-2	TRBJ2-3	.	TGTGCCAGCCTGGGACTAGCGGGAGGGCCTGATACGCAGTATTTT	CASLGLAGGPDTQYF
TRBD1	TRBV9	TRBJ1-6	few	TGTGCCAGCAGCGTAGCCCCGGACAGGGTTAATTCACCCCTCCACTTT	CASSVAPDRVNSPLHF
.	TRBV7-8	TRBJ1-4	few	TGTGCCAGCAGCTTATTTTCTAGGGGGGTCCCAACTAATGAAAAACTGTTTTTT	CASSLFSRGVPTNEKLFF
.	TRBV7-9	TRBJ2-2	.	TGTGCCAGCAGCTTACGCGGGCCGAACACCGGGGAGCTGTTTTTT	CASSLRGPNTGELFF
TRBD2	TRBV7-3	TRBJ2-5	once	TGTGCCAGCAGCTTAGGGGGGGGAATATACCAAGAGACCCAGTACTTC	CASSLGGGIYQETQYF
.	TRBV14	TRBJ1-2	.	TGTGCCAGCAGCCAAGTTTCAGCCAACTATGGCTACACCTTC	CASSQVSANYGYTF
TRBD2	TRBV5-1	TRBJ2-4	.	TGCGCCAGCAGCTTGGTGGCGGGAGAAAACATTCAGTACTTC	CASSLVAGENIQYF
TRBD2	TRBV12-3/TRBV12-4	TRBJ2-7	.	TGTGCCAGCAGTTTCCGACTAGCCCACTACGAGCAGTACTTC	CASSFRLAHYEQYF
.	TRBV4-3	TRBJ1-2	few	TGCGCCGGCAGCCCCGAGACTCGCCAGGGTGGTGGCTACACCTTC	CAGSPETRQGGGYTF
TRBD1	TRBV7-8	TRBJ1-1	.	TGTGCCAGCAGCCTGGACAGGGGGAGCACTGAAGCTTTCTTT	CASSLDRGSTEAFF
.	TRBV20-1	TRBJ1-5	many	TGCAGTGCTAGGGGCCTAGGGGGCAATCAGCCCCAGCATTTT	CSARGLGGNQPQHF
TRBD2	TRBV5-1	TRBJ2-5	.	TGCGCCAGCAGCTTATGGCGGGGGGGAGAAGAGACCCAGTACTTC	CASSLWRGGEETQYF
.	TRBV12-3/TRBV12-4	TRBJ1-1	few	TGTGCCAGCAACCTCCTCAAAAACACTGAAGCTTTCTTT	CASNLLKNTEAFF
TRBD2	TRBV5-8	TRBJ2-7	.	TGTGCCAGCAGCTTGGGAGGAGTGCGGGGGAGTTACTACGAGCAGTACTTC	CASSLGGVRGSYYEQYF
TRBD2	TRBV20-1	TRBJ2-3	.	TGCAGTGCTCCGCGGGGACTAGCGGGAGACACAGATACGCAGTATTTT	CSAPRGLAGDTDTQYF
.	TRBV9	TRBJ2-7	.	TGTGCCAGCAGCGTCGGGACAACCACCTCCTACGAGCAGTACTTC	CASSVGTTTSYEQYF
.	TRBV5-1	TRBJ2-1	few	TGCGCCAGCAGCTCCGGCCCCCGGTCCGGGGATGAGCAGTTCTTC	CASSSGPRSGDEQFF
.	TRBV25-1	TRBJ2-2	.	TGTGCCAGCAGTAAAACCGGGACCAAGAACACCGGGGAGCTGTTTTTT	CASSKTGTKNTGELFF
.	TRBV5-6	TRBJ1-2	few	TGTGCCAGCAGCTTGCAACAGGCCGCTAACTATGGCTACACCTTC	CASSLQQAANYGYTF
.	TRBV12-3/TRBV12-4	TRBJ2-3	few	TGTGCCAGCAGTTTGGTGGGAGGGGGCCATACAGATACGCAGTATTTT	CASSLVGGGHTDTQYF
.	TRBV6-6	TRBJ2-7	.	TGTGCCAGCAGTTACTCTCGGGCGGGAACGGTCTACGAGCAGTACTTC	CASSYSRAGTVYEQYF
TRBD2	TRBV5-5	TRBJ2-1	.	TGTGCCAGCAGCTTGGGGCCCGGGACTAGCGGGGGCACTAAGCAGTTCTTC	CASSLGPGTSGGTKQFF
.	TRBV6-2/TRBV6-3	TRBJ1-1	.	TGTGCCAGCAGTTATGTTGGGGTAGGAACTGAAGCTTTCTTT	CASSYVGVGTEAFF
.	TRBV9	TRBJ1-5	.	TGTGCCAGCAGCGTAGGCTGGGGGAATCAGCCCCAGCATTTT	CASSVGWGNQPQHF
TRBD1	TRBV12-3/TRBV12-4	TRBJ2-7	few	TGTGCCAGCAGTCGCCCCGGGACAGGGGGCAGCGAGCAGTACTTC	CASSRPGTGGSEQYF
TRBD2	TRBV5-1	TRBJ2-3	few	TGCGCCAGCAGCTTGGTGCCTAGCGGGAAGCCAGATACGCAGTATTTT	CASSLVPSGKPDTQYF
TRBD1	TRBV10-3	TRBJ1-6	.	TGTGCCATCAGTGGGACAGGGAGAGAGTCACCCCTCCACTTT	CAISGTGRESPLHF
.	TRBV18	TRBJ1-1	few	TGTGCCAGCTCAGTTGGCAGGGATACGCCTGAAGCTTTCTTT	CASSVGRDTPEAFF
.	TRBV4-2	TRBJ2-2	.	TGTGCCAGCAGCCCCGGGTTTAGCGGGAACACCGGGGAGCTGTTTTTT	CASSPGFSGNTGELFF
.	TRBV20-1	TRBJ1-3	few	TGCAGTGCCCGGACAACTAGAGCTGGAAACACCATATATTTT	CSARTTRAGNTIYF